The 15 T cell receptor beta chains presented below share a single source sample, sequenced in a study of blood T cell repertoires in COVID-19. Measured with immunoSEQ multiplex PCR; TCRdb has only the in-frame clones, and not every one. The sample yields 180,000 or so clones, about 87% seen once. Sequenced: peripheral blood. The receptors originated from a woman aged 25 to 39 with acute or convalescent COVID-19.

The rearrangement uses TRBV28 and TRBJ1-1; a weak D match, TRBD1 (5 bases). Trimming left V 5 bases short and J 1 base short, with 17 bases between. From germline, CDR1 is MDHEN and CDR2 SYDVKM. The CDR3 extends over 16 amino acids. CDR3 amino acids: CASSSWGGAPNTEAFF. Here the CDR3 DNA reads TGTGCCAGCAGTAGTTGGGGAGGGGCCCCGAACACTGAAGCTTTCTTT.

This sequence joins TRBV7-6 and TRBJ1-6; weak D call: TRBD1 (6 bases). This CDR3 contains 14 residues. V was trimmed by 2 bases and J by 7 bases, leaving 9 bases between them. Germline V gene sequence: CDR1 SGHVS, CDR2 FNYEAQ. CDR3 sequence reads: CASSLRQGNSPLHF. Here the CDR3 DNA reads TGTGCCAGCAGCTTAAGGCAGGGGAATTCACCCCTCCACTTT.

This chain joins TRBV5-1 and TRBJ2-1, with 11 bases fitting TRBD2. With V trimmed by 4 bases and J by 9 bases, 6 bases remained unmatched. The CDR3 is made up of 14 amino acids. In germline, CDR1 is SGHRS, CDR2 YFSETQ. CDR3: CASSPIAGGREQFF. CDR3 DNA: TGCGCCAGCAGCCCGATAGCGGGAGGGCGTGAGCAGTTCTTC.

V and J are TRBV25-1 and TRBJ2-5; D perhaps matches TRBD1 (5 bases). V gave up 2 bases and J gave up 7 bases, with 20 bases separating them. Germline values: CDR1 MGHDK, CDR2 SYGVNS. The CDR3 spans 16 residues. CDR3 DNA sequence: TGTGCCAGCAGTGAAAGGGGATTCCAGGGCCTCGGGACCCAGTACTTC. It yields the protein CASSERGFQGLGTQYF.

This clone showed up just a few times. This chain uses TRBV28 with TRBJ2-7, with D possibly TRBD2 on 5 matching bases. Germline V lookup: CDR1 MDHEN, CDR2 SYDVKM. V was pared by 4 bases and J by 4 bases, with 14 bases between. The CDR3 loop spans 14 amino acids. Here the CDR3 DNA reads TGTGCCAGCAGTTCCATCACCGGGAATTACGAGCAGTACTTC. Residues: CASSSITGNYEQYF.

The V and J genes are TRBV29-1 and TRBJ2-3; possibly TRBD2 for D (6 bases). V was pared by 4 bases and J by 6 bases, with 14 bases between. Germline-derived CDR1 and CDR2 are SQVTM and ANQGSEA. The CDR3 has 13 amino acids. The CDR3 region has the DNA TGCAGCGTTGGGAGGGACTGGGTGGATACGCAGTATTTT. Protein: CSVGRDWVDTQYF.

The V gene is TRBV6-2 or TRBV6-3, the J gene TRBJ2-3; 13 bases are a match to TRBD2. CDR1 is MNHEY, CDR2 SVGEGT, per germline. V dropped 6 bases and J dropped 4; count of bases not matched to a gene: 4. The CDR3 is made up of 15 amino acids. The CDR3 spells CASSNGLAGADTQYF. CDR3 DNA sequence: TGTGCCAGCAGCAATGGACTAGCGGGAGCAGATACGCAGTATTTT.

V usage is TRBV7-6 and J usage is TRBJ1-6; the D gene is possibly TRBD1 (5 bases). The CDR3 spans 13 residues. The V gene lost 5 bases and the J gene lost 6 bases, with 8 bases spanning the gap. Germline V gives CDR1 SGHVS, CDR2 FNYEAQ. The CDR3 sequence is CASSLQGNSPLHF. CDR3 coding DNA: TGTGCCAGCAGCCTTCAGGGTAATTCACCCCTCCACTTT. Using reference TRBV7-6 and TRBJ1-6 for the parts outside the CDR3, the full variable domain is GAGVSQSPRYKVTKRGQDVALRCDPISGHVSLYWYRQALGQGPEFLTYFNYEAQQDKSGLPNDRFSAERPEGSISTLTIQRTEQRDSAMYRCASSLQGNSPLHFGNGTRLTVT.

The chain is built from TRBV20-1 and TRBJ1-1; 7 bases match TRBD1. The CDR3 runs to 14 residues. Germline V gene data show CDR1 as DFQATT and CDR2 as SNEGSKA (reference sequence). Losses at the gene ends were 3 bases for V and 1 base for J; bases not matched to a gene: 5. The CDR3 sequence is CSASPGQRNTEAFF. CDR3 DNA sequence: TGCAGTGCTAGTCCGGGACAGCGGAACACTGAAGCTTTCTTT.

V and J are TRBV7-9 and TRBJ2-5; D call uncertain. The CDR3 contains 14 residues. The V end was cut by 3 bases, the J end by 3 bases, with 11 bases between. CDR1 SEHNR and CDR2 FQNEAQ come from the germline V gene (reference sequence). The CDR3, as DNA: TGTGCCAGCAGCTTCGCCCGAACAGAAGAGACCCAGTACTTC. This sequence encodes CASSFARTEETQYF. Filled out from reference TRBV7-9 and TRBJ2-5, the complete variable domain reads DTGVSQNPRHKITKRGQNVTFRCDPISEHNRLYWYRQTLGQGPEFLTYFQNEAQLEKSRLLSDRFSAERPKGSFSTLEIQRTEQGDSAMYLCASSFARTEETQYFGPGTRLLVL.

The chain joins TRBV5-1 to TRBJ2-1, with D unresolved. This CDR3 has 14 amino acids. Trimming took off 2 bases at V and 1 base at J, with 7 bases between the two ends. Germline V CDR1 and CDR2: SGHRS, YFSETQ. DNA of the CDR3: TGCGCCAGCAGCTTAGGAGTTTCCTACAATGAGCAGTTCTTC. Translated: CASSLGVSYNEQFF.

The chain employs TRBV5-5 and TRBJ1-1, with a tentative D call TRBD1 (5 bases). The germline CDR1 and CDR2 sequences are SGHKS and YYEKEE (reference sequence). Trimming pared 0 bases from V and 3 bases from J, leaving 9 bases between. This CDR3 comprises 14 residues. The chain's CDR3 is CASSLGQLDTEAFF. CDR3 bases: TGTGCCAGCAGCTTGGGACAGCTAGACACTGAAGCTTTCTTT.

This clone has a single count. The V gene is TRBV6-5, the J gene TRBJ2-1; possible D gene TRBD1, 5 bases. Per germline, CDR1 MNHEY and CDR2 SVGAGI. Trimming shortened V by 5 bases and J by 2 bases, and 13 bases separated the two germline ends. The CDR3 has 15 residues. The CDR3 spells CASSLPGATYNEQFF. The CDR3 nucleotides read TGTGCCAGCAGTCTCCCTGGGGCCACCTACAATGAGCAGTTCTTC.

The V gene is TRBV2, the J gene TRBJ1-2; TRBD1 matches 10 bases. Trimming removed 6 bases from V and 10 bases from J; junction bases left unmatched: 5. The germline CDR1 and CDR2 sequences are SNHLY and FYNNEI. CDR3 length equals 12 residues. This chain's CDR3 is CASRAGTGVYTF. The DNA for the CDR3 is TGTGCCAGCAGGGCCGGGACAGGGGTCTACACCTTC.

This chain links TRBV18 with TRBJ2-7, with 8 bases that match TRBD2. J lost 1 base, V lost 3 bases, and 5 bases had no gene match. Germline V gene lookup returns CDR1 KGHSH and CDR2 LQKENI. The CDR3 loop spans 15 amino acids. Here the CDR3 reads CASSPILAGSYEQYF. DNA of the CDR3: TGTGCCAGCTCACCCATATTAGCGGGGTCCTACGAGCAGTACTTC.